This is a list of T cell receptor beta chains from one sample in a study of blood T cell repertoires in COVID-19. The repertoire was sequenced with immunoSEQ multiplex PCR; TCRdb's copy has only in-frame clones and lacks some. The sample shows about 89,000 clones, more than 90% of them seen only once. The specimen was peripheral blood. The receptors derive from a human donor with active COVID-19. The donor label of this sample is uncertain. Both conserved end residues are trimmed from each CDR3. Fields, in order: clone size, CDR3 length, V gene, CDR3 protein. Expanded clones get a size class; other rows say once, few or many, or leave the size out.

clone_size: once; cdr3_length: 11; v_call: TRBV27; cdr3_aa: ASLRGGTDTQY
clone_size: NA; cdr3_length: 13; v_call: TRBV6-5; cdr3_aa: ASRPLAGGRNEQF
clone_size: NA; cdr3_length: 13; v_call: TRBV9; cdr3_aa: ASSLGEVSYNEQF
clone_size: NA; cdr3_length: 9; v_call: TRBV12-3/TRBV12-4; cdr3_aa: ASSAHYEQY
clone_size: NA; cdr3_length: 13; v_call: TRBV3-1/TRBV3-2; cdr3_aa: ASSAGQAFFGGYT
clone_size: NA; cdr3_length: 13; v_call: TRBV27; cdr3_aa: ASRPGTNGNQPQH
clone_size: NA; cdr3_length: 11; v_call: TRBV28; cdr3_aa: AILPSGRGTQY
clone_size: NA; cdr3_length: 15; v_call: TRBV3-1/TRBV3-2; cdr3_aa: ASSQGGASGISNEQF
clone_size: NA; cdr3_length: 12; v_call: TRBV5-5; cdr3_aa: ASSLLPSGNTIY
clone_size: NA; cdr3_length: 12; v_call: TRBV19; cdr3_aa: ASSIDRASTEAF
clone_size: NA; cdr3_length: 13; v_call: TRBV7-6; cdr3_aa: ASSLGGWGATEAF
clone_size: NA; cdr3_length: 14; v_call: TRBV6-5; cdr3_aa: ASSYSRAGGSYEQY
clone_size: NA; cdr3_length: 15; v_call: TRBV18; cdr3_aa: ASSLVPLGTGVEEQY
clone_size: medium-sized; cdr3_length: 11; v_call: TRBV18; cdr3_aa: ASSPGDSYEQY
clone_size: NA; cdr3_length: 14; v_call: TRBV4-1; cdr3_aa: ASSQGRERAYNEQF
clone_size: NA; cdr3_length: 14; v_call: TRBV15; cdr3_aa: ATSRLTSGRTDTQY
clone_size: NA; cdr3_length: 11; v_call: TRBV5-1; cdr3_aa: ASSLRGATEAF
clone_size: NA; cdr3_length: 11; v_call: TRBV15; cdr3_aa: ATTPGGSYEQY
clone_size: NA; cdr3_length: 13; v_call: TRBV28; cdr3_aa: ASSRSGTGGYEQY